A selection of T cell receptor beta chains follows, all from one sample in a study of T cell responses to AZD1222 COVID-19 vaccine. Using immunoSEQ multiplex PCR, the repertoire was profiled, and TCRdb retains in-frame clones only, with some absent. Here the sample spans approximately 190,000 clones, approximately 91% being singletons. The specimen was peripheral blood, collected on day 0 of AZD1222 vaccination. These receptors all stem from an adult in good health. Both conserved end residues are part of each CDR3. The order of the fields is V gene, J gene, clone size, D gene, CDR3 DNA, CDR3 protein. The D gene is left open where the match is weak. Size is stated for part of the rows, as once, few or many counts, or as a class when the clone is expanded.

v_gene: TRBV9; j_gene: TRBJ2-1; abundance: .; d_gene: .; CDR3nt: TGTGCCAGCAGCCCCACAGGGATAGCCTACAATGAGCAGTTCTTC; CDR3aa: CASSPTGIAYNEQFF
v_gene: TRBV2; j_gene: TRBJ2-4; abundance: .; d_gene: TRBD2; CDR3nt: TGTGCCAGCTATACGACCAAGATTGGCGGGGGACCTTACCTAGCCAAAAACATTCAGTACTTC; CDR3aa: CASYTTKIGGGPYLAKNIQYF
v_gene: TRBV9; j_gene: TRBJ2-3; abundance: .; d_gene: .; CDR3nt: TGTGCCAGCAGCGTCTCGGCAGGGCTGAACACAGATACGCAGTATTTT; CDR3aa: CASSVSAGLNTDTQYF
v_gene: TRBV27; j_gene: TRBJ2-7; abundance: .; d_gene: .; CDR3nt: TGTGCCAGCACCCGACAGGGAGGGCTTTACGAGCAGTACTTC; CDR3aa: CASTRQGGLYEQYF
v_gene: TRBV7-3; j_gene: TRBJ2-1; abundance: once; d_gene: .; CDR3nt: TGTGCCAGCAGCGAGAACAGGGTCTCCAATGAGCAGTTCTTC; CDR3aa: CASSENRVSNEQFF
v_gene: TRBV27; j_gene: TRBJ1-4; abundance: .; d_gene: .; CDR3nt: TGTGCCAGCAGTTTCCTCCTAACCAGCCCCAATGAAAAACTGTTTTTT; CDR3aa: CASSFLLTSPNEKLFF
v_gene: TRBV24-1; j_gene: TRBJ2-1; abundance: .; d_gene: TRBD1; CDR3nt: TGTGCCACCAGTGACCCTCAAACAGGGGATCCCTACAATGAGCAGTTCTTC; CDR3aa: CATSDPQTGDPYNEQFF
v_gene: TRBV6-6; j_gene: TRBJ2-7; abundance: .; d_gene: TRBD1; CDR3nt: TGTGCCAGCAGTAAGCCGGGACAGGGCTACGAGCAGTACTTC; CDR3aa: CASSKPGQGYEQYF
v_gene: TRBV6-5; j_gene: TRBJ2-7; abundance: .; d_gene: .; CDR3nt: TGTGCCAGCCGGGTTGGGGTAGCCGCCTACGAGCAGTACTTC; CDR3aa: CASRVGVAAYEQYF
v_gene: TRBV11-2; j_gene: TRBJ2-4; abundance: .; d_gene: .; CDR3nt: TGTGCCAGCAGCCTCGTTTTAGCCAAAAACATTCAGTACTTC; CDR3aa: CASSLVLAKNIQYF
v_gene: TRBV19; j_gene: TRBJ1-5; abundance: .; d_gene: .; CDR3nt: TGTGCCAGTAGTAGTACAGGGCGACTAGGCAATCAGCCCCAGCATTTT; CDR3aa: CASSSTGRLGNQPQHF
v_gene: TRBV4-3; j_gene: TRBJ1-1; abundance: .; d_gene: .; CDR3nt: TGCGCCAGCAGCCAAGATTTGTTGGGGGGAGGGATGAACACTGAAGCTTTCTTT; CDR3aa: CASSQDLLGGGMNTEAFF
v_gene: TRBV9; j_gene: TRBJ1-2; abundance: .; d_gene: .; CDR3nt: TGTGCCAGCAGCGTAGCGAGCAGGGGAGGGTATGGCTACACCTTC; CDR3aa: CASSVASRGGYGYTF
v_gene: TRBV4-1; j_gene: TRBJ2-7; abundance: .; d_gene: .; CDR3nt: TGCGCCAGCAGCCAAGCCCAGGGAGGAAACGAGCAGTACTTC; CDR3aa: CASSQAQGGNEQYF
v_gene: TRBV5-1; j_gene: TRBJ1-4; abundance: .; d_gene: TRBD1; CDR3nt: TGCGCCAGCAAGGGACAGGCAACTAATGAAAAACTGTTTTTT; CDR3aa: CASKGQATNEKLFF
v_gene: TRBV5-4; j_gene: TRBJ1-2; abundance: .; d_gene: .; CDR3nt: TGTGCCAGCAGCTTGATTCAGGGCGGCTACACCTTC; CDR3aa: CASSLIQGGYTF
v_gene: TRBV28; j_gene: TRBJ2-3; abundance: .; d_gene: .; CDR3nt: TGTGCCAGCAGTCGTTCAGGGTTGCCGGACACAGATACGCAGTATTTT; CDR3aa: CASSRSGLPDTDTQYF
v_gene: TRBV27; j_gene: TRBJ1-6; abundance: .; d_gene: TRBD1; CDR3nt: TGTGCCAGCAGTTTCGGACAGGGCAATTCACCCCTCCACTTT; CDR3aa: CASSFGQGNSPLHF
v_gene: TRBV19; j_gene: TRBJ2-1; abundance: .; d_gene: .; CDR3nt: TGTGCCAGTAGTATGGTCAGGCTGACATCCTACAATGAGCAGTTCTTC; CDR3aa: CASSMVRLTSYNEQFF
v_gene: TRBV19; j_gene: TRBJ2-7; abundance: .; d_gene: .; CDR3nt: TGTGCCAGTAGTATAGTGTCCTTGAGGGCGTCTGAGCAGTACTTC; CDR3aa: CASSIVSLRASEQYF
v_gene: TRBV7-2; j_gene: TRBJ2-3; abundance: .; d_gene: .; CDR3nt: TGTGCCAGCAGCCCAGGACAGAACACAGATACGCAGTATTTT; CDR3aa: CASSPGQNTDTQYF
v_gene: TRBV9; j_gene: TRBJ2-3; abundance: .; d_gene: TRBD2; CDR3nt: TGTGCCAGCAGCCCAGGACTAGCGGGGCAGCATACGCAGTATTTT; CDR3aa: CASSPGLAGQHTQYF
v_gene: TRBV7-9; j_gene: TRBJ1-4; abundance: once; d_gene: .; CDR3nt: TGTGCCAGCAGCTTAAGGACAGCAACTAATGAAAAACTGTTTTTT; CDR3aa: CASSLRTATNEKLFF
v_gene: TRBV5-1; j_gene: TRBJ1-6; abundance: .; d_gene: .; CDR3nt: TGCGCCAGCAGCTCGCAGGGTCTTGGCGATTCACCCCTCCACTTT; CDR3aa: CASSSQGLGDSPLHF
v_gene: TRBV4-1; j_gene: TRBJ1-1; abundance: .; d_gene: .; CDR3nt: TGCGCCAGCAGGAACAGGGCCCTGAACACTGAAGCTTTCTTT; CDR3aa: CASRNRALNTEAFF
v_gene: TRBV5-6; j_gene: TRBJ2-3; abundance: .; d_gene: TRBD2; CDR3nt: TGTGCCAGCAGCGGCACGGTCCAGCGGGGGGCAGATACGCAGTATTTT; CDR3aa: CASSGTVQRGADTQYF
v_gene: TRBV18; j_gene: TRBJ2-5; abundance: .; d_gene: TRBD1; CDR3nt: TGTGCCAGCTCACCGCGGACAGGGGGAGAGACCCAGTACTTC; CDR3aa: CASSPRTGGETQYF
v_gene: TRBV6-5; j_gene: TRBJ2-7; abundance: .; d_gene: TRBD2; CDR3nt: TGTGCCAGCAGAGTCCCGGGACTAGTCAACGAGCAGTACTTC; CDR3aa: CASRVPGLVNEQYF
v_gene: TRBV28; j_gene: TRBJ2-1; abundance: .; d_gene: TRBD1; CDR3nt: TGTGCCAGCAGTCTTAGCCGGGACAGTATCTACAATGAGCAGTTCTTC; CDR3aa: CASSLSRDSIYNEQFF
v_gene: TRBV5-5; j_gene: TRBJ1-2; abundance: .; d_gene: .; CDR3nt: TGTGCCAGCAGCTTTCGAGTGGATACTAACTATGGCTACACCTTC; CDR3aa: CASSFRVDTNYGYTF
v_gene: TRBV16; j_gene: TRBJ2-7; abundance: .; d_gene: .; CDR3nt: TGTGCCAGCAGCCGGCGGGGACACCCCTACGAGCAGTACTTC; CDR3aa: CASSRRGHPYEQYF
v_gene: TRBV4-3; j_gene: TRBJ2-7; abundance: .; d_gene: .; CDR3nt: TGCGCCAGCAGCCTGGGTGCAGGGAATACCTACGAGCAGTACTTC; CDR3aa: CASSLGAGNTYEQYF
v_gene: TRBV9; j_gene: TRBJ2-2; abundance: .; d_gene: .; CDR3nt: TGTGCCAGCAGCAGAGGGTCCGGGGAGCTGTTTTTT; CDR3aa: CASSRGSGELFF
v_gene: TRBV3-1/TRBV3-2; j_gene: TRBJ1-1; abundance: .; d_gene: .; CDR3nt: TGTGCCAGCAGCCAAGATGGTTCCAGGAACACTGAAGCTTTCTTT; CDR3aa: CASSQDGSRNTEAFF
v_gene: TRBV3-1/TRBV3-2; j_gene: TRBJ1-1; abundance: .; d_gene: TRBD1; CDR3nt: TGTGCCAGCAGCCCCGGGACAGGGGGCGATAGGGGGGCTTTCTTT; CDR3aa: CASSPGTGGDRGAFF